The present entry profiles one TCR beta chain with its context. Its cognate antigen is unknown. This entry comes from a study of post-analysis software for immune sequencing data. Background on the study: Multiple sclerosis in the patients followed relapsing-remitting, secondary progressive and progressive-relapsing courses. Regarding the study as a whole: Comparison with controls showed significantly lower normalized Chao1 diversity in multiple sclerosis patients. Co-batched samples clustered tightly together by F measure. Included in a set of 5 or 6 TRBV segments more frequent in patients than controls were TRBV5-6, TRBV5-1 and TRBV20-1.

The germline gives CDR1 SGHTA, CDR2 FQGNSA. V lost 0 bases and J lost 2, with 7 bases in between. CDR3 length: 14 amino acids. Researchers reported that TCR beta cDNA libraries carried unique molecular identifiers. Approximately 500,000 cDNA molecules were obtained per 1 to 10 million input T cells. TCRdb reprocessed the PCR reads with MiXCR, giving one entry per CDR3 protein. The sample includes fewer than 850,000 distinct CDR3 sequences, around 42% of them seen just once. Sequencing input: blood. The V gene is TRBV7-2, the J gene TRBJ1-1; TRBD1 might be the D (5 bases). The source of this sequence is a girl aged 5-17 years with multiple sclerosis. The CDR3 region is CASSLAWTNTEAFF. The CDR3 region has the DNA TGTGCCAGCAGCTTAGCATGGACAAACACTGAAGCTTTCTTT.